The clone carrying this TCR beta chain was found a few times. Antigen: not known. Trimming removed 3 bases at V and 2 bases at J, with 11 bases between. This CDR3 is 14 amino acids long. CDR1 is LNHNV and CDR2 is YYDKDF in the germline V gene (reference sequence). Sorting of CD4+ naive, central memory, regulatory and stem cell-like memory cells was performed via CD45RO/CCR7/CD25/CD127/CD95/CD27. This sample is part of a study of beta chain features in type 1 diabetes. Study-level information: Cell yields, gender and age were similar in healthy donors and patients. Over all samples combined, around 110 million sorted cells were examined.

Study-wide findings and caveats: Naive, central memory and regulatory TCRB repertoires appeared more similar among patients than healthy donors. In every one of the four CD4+ subsets, TCRB CDR3s were moderately but significantly shorter in Type 1 diabetes patients.

TCRB transcripts that were expressed got sequenced, as all of the isolated RNA had been reverse transcribed. Only in-frame clones appear in the TCRdb table, and some are missing; sequencing was by immunoSEQ multiplex PCR. This table holds 500,000 to 650,000 clones, around 11% found once. The chain uses TRBV15 and TRBJ2-7; the D is unclear. Input material: naive CD4+ T cells from blood. The sequence was collected from a man aged 25 to 45 with type 1 diabetes. The CDR3 DNA reads as TGTGCCACCAGCAGGAACAGTTTACCCTACGAGCAGTACTTC. It codes for CATSRNSLPYEQYF.